The text below deals with one TCR beta chain. Its antigen is unknown. V shed 3 bases, J shed 6 bases, and the junction held 6 bases outside the gene matches. The CDR3 contains 15 residues. Germline CDR1 reads KGHSH; CDR2 reads LQKENI. This sample is part of a study of graft-versus-host responses after intestinal transplantation. Study-wide background: Recipients received multivisceral, liver-intestinal, or isolated intestinal transplants. The study's findings and limits: Graft-versus-host to host-versus-graft clonal ratios in allografts were high in patients with graft-donor T cell macrochimerism.

Generated by immunoSEQ multiplex PCR, the TCRdb table keeps only in-frame clones and is missing some. Of about 88,000 clones detected, 80% to 95% appear once; the ten largest clones hold 0.3% to 0.45%. The sequence was obtained from a human donor who was the organ donor for an intestinal transplant. The V and J genes are TRBV18 and TRBJ2-3, with TRBD1 matching over 10 bases. This specimen consisted of unstimulated CD4+ T cells sorted from spleen or lymph node cells, obtained before transplant. CDR3 residues: CASSPTGGYLDTQYF. Here the CDR3 DNA reads TGTGCCAGCTCACCGACAGGGGGCTACTTGGATACGCAGTATTTT.